This T cell receptor (beta chain) was captured by sequencing in a study of beta chain features in type 1 diabetes. This clone has ten or more counts. The V gene's germline CDR1 is MDHEN and CDR2 SYDVKM. CDR3 size: 12 residues. V was shortened by 2 bases and J by 7 bases, with 6 bases between the two germline ends. By way of CD45RO/CCR7/CD25/CD127/CD95/CD27, the CD4+ regulatory, stem cell-like memory, central memory and naive cells were sorted. All of the isolated RNA was reverse transcribed, so expressed TCRB transcripts were sequenced. Profiled with immunoSEQ multiplex PCR; TCRdb holds only in-frame clones, not every one. Counted here are hundreds of thousands of clones, roughly 8% occurring once; the ten biggest clones make up less than 0.5%.

The TCR was taken from a young woman in good health. The chain uses TRBV28 and TRBJ2-1, with D unclear. Sequencing used central memory CD4+ T cells from blood. The CDR3 DNA sequence: TGTGCCAGCAGTTTACTCCAAAATGAGCAGTTCTTC. Translated: CASSLLQNEQFF.